This T cell receptor (beta chain) appears in the sequencing data of a study of blood T cell repertoires in COVID-19 (dated by TCRdb to the early 2020s). For the study in its entirety: Samples from collaborators originated in the United States, Italy and Spain and spanned both the acute and convalescent phases of COVID-19. The material from the prospective study consisted of cDNA or gDNA derived from T cells, B-cell-depleted T cells, or PBMCs. The dataset comprised deeply sampled blood TCRbeta repertoires from subjects exposed to, actively infected with, or recovered from COVID-19. A freely available public database, intended as a resource for researchers studying the immune response to SARS-CoV-2, is where the repertoires were released. The samples were drawn from two sources: the first 160 participants of the ongoing ImmuneRACE study, and some 1,300 subjects contributed by 6 global collaborators. Sample metadata almost always included a de-identified subject ID, COVID-19 status, age in years and sex. Where available, HLA class I and class II types were taken from metadata supplied by the sample provider and were not determined by assay-based typing. Here is what the overall study found, with its caveats: The quantity of clinical and demographic metadata differed by source and by participant and was supplied without curation.

TCRbeta CDR3 regions were amplified from genomic DNA by means of the immunoSEQ Assay, a bias-controlled multiplex PCR. Processing in the source paper ran as follows. The number of nucleated cells in each sample was estimated by amplification of reference gene primers within the assay. Sequence reads were collapsed and filtered to measure the absolute abundance of every unique TCRbeta CDR3 rearrangement. For each sample, productive Simpson clonality was calculated as the square root of Simpson's diversity index over productive rearrangements. Sourced from immuneACCESS, this table was stored by TCRdb with only in-frame sequences that have V and J called. A share of the clones is absent; for the studies checked, an unresolved V gene accounts for under half, and the remainder has no known explanation. That table gives V, J and clone size, and the DNA gave D and trimming. Across this sample there are 30,000 to 40,000 clones, with around 90% seen only once. 9.8% of the sample lies in the top ten.

Details on this clone: Which antigen it targets is not known. No much larger clonotype is one base removed from it; base qualities were not supplied.

Collaborating institutions collected whole blood in K2EDTA tubes following their own protocols. Collaborator samples were shipped for TCRbeta analysis as frozen whole blood, isolated PBMCs, or DNA extracted from either sample type. Via the germline V gene, CDR1 is SGHTA and CDR2 FQGNSA. The CDR3 has 15 amino acids, counting the end cysteine and phenylalanine. Only CDR3 DNA is held: 45 bases, read in frame from base 1. Relative to germline, V is missing 1 base and J is missing 4 bases, with 1 base of the junction outside any gene match. The sample taken for sequencing was peripheral blood. Rearrangement joined TRBV7-2 to TRBJ2-7, and 13 junction bases match TRBD2. This sequence originates from a human donor in a cohort sampled during active COVID-19. In nucleotides, the sequence is TGTGCCAGCAGCTTAGGGACTAGCGGGAGTTACGAGCAGTACTTC. The encoded protein is CASSLGTSGSYEQYF.